The source of this T cell receptor beta chain is a study of T cell responses to AZD1222 COVID-19 vaccine. Germline V gene sequence: CDR1 SGHDT, CDR2 YYEEEE. The CDR3 contains 17 residues. Trimming pared 0 bases from V and 0 bases from J, leaving 10 bases between. Assay used: immunoSEQ multiplex PCR; TCRdb lists only in-frame clones, some missing. Of 250,000 to 300,000 clones listed, 94% are singletons. Researchers grouped second doses given at about 4 or about 12 weeks into one pool. The chain recombines TRBV5-6 with TRBJ1-6; D remains ambiguous. The sequence was obtained from an adult who received the AZD1222 COVID-19 vaccine. The starting material was peripheral blood, obtained 28 days after the second AZD1222 dose. The chain's CDR3 is CASSLGQAGSYNSPLHF. CDR3 DNA sequence: TGTGCCAGCAGCTTGGGGCAGGCAGGCTCCTATAATTCACCCCTCCACTTT.